The T cell receptor beta chain described here comes from a study of T cells in tuberculosis. Notes on the study in general: Active tuberculosis TCR-alpha repertoires lay closer to GMM-specific TCRs than IGRA-negative controls, suggesting clonal expansion.

Comment on this clone: Antigen specificity is unknown.

The table came from immunoSEQ multiplex PCR; TCRdb's copy has only in-frame clones and leaves some out. Among 30,000 to 35,000 clones, approximately 90% were seen once, and the ten largest hold about 2.2%. V lost 2 bases to trimming and J lost 10 bases; unmatched junction nucleotides: 10. The germline gives CDR1 SGHAT, CDR2 FQNNGV. The CDR3 extends over 14 amino acids. Unsorted cryopreserved PBMC were sequenced, averaging around 100,000 T cells per clinical donor. Sequencing used PBMCs. The chain couples TRBV11-2 to TRBJ1-1, with 7 bases matching TRBD1. The source of this sequence is a donor aged 10 to 29 with latent tuberculosis or without tuberculosis infection. CDR3 residues: CASSLPKTGEAAFF. Here the CDR3 DNA reads TGTGCCAGCAGCTTACCCAAAACAGGGGAGGCAGCTTTCTTT.